One T cell receptor (beta chain) is described in this entry. This receptor's antigen is unknown. No qualities accompany the bases; no much larger clone lies one base away. The High Capacity cDNA Reverse Transcription Kit was used to reverse transcribe all of the isolated RNA, meaning that expressed TCRB transcripts were what got sequenced. Deep immunoSEQ sequencing was applied to naive, central memory and regulatory T cell samples, giving an average of roughly 3.5 million total reads per sample. Sorted cells were lysed in RLT buffer and RNA was extracted with DNase-treated RNeasy Micro or Mini kits, depending on cell number. To prevent cross-contamination, each cell subset was processed individually, whereas patient and healthy donor samples were processed jointly. The immunoSEQ multiplex PCR was used to amplify TCRB sequences from cDNA, generating 87-bp fragments that spanned the CDR3 region. Sequencing of the amplicons was performed on the Illumina HiSeq platform. Per the source publication's procedure: PCR bias was corrected computationally using synthetic template baselines, and reads within Hamming distance 2 were collapsed, with unmergeable singletons discarded. Reads were aligned against IMGT so that V, D and J genes, CDR3 length and insertions or deletions at six rearrangement sites could be assigned. Within each subset, clonotype counts were normalized to sorted cell number, and only after that were true diversity and Gini coefficients computed with the tcR R package. The overlap coefficient, calculated on TCRB nucleotide sequences, was used to measure repertoire sharing. TCRdb stores this immuneACCESS table with in-frame sequences only. Part of the clones is absent; in the studies checked, under half of the shortfall reflects unresolved V genes, and no reason is known for the rest. The V and J calls and the clone size are those of that table, but D and trimming were determined from the DNA. The sample table lists about 340,000 clones, around 9.3% of them with a count of one. Approximately 1% of the sample is held by the ten biggest clonotypes.

The data belong to a study of beta chain features in type 1 diabetes (dated by TCRdb to 2016 to 2019). In terms of the full investigation: No differences in mean age, gender distribution, total cell number or subset yield were found between patients and healthy donors. Whereas all 30 or so donors provided naive and central memory subsets, regulatory and stem cell-like memory subsets were isolated from just 8 patients and about 8 healthy donors. A total of some 110 million sorted cells were examined across all samples, and the number of cells per subset was strongly correlated with RNA yield. The study compared TCRB repertoires of sorted circulating CD4+ T cell subsets between recently diagnosed type 1 diabetes patients and matched healthy donors.

The paper as a whole reports these results and caveats: Shorter templates might be favored by PCR, yet because patient and control samples were amplified and corrected together, any such skew would affect both groups equally. Only small numbers of individuals were included in the HLA sub-analyses, which left unresolved whether HLA type had any influence on TCRB rearrangement. Naive, central memory and regulatory TCRB repertoires appeared to be more similar among patients than among healthy donors. At VDJ recombination sites, type 1 diabetes patients had fewer insertions and more deleted nucleotides, which implies abnormalities in thymic rearrangement. Because cDNA was sequenced instead of genomic DNA, activated cells with high expression could be over-represented, although the groups did not differ in activation or CD3 levels. A moderate but significant shortening of TCRB CDR3 length was observed in type 1 diabetes patients in all four CD4+ subsets.

The CDR3 starts with the cysteine, ends with the phenylalanine, and has 13 residues. The only DNA kept is the CDR3, 39 bases in frame from the first base. Ends trimmed: V by 8 bases, J by 6 bases; bases unmatched to a gene: 8. CDR1 and CDR2 (SNHLY, FYNNEI) derive from the germline V gene. Each donor gave one peripheral blood draw, approximately 0.11 L on average, collected into heparinised tubes. Naive, central memory, regulatory and stem cell-like memory CD4+ T cells were sorted on a BD FACSAria II using a panel including CD45RO, CCR7, CD25, CD127, CD95 and CD27. Purity was above 95% for every sorted population. PBMCs were isolated immediately by Lymphoprep density gradient centrifugation and stained directly without culture. So that batch effects would be minimized, each experiment stained and sorted samples in pairs, pairing one healthy donor with one patient.

The clonotype originates from a young man with type 1 diabetes. The chain is made from TRBV2 and TRBJ2-5; 8 bases in the middle match TRBD1. The sequencing sample was made of central memory CD4+ T cells from blood. The nucleotides are TGTGCCAGCGCTGAGGACAGGGAAAAGACCCAGTACTTC. Protein translation: CASAEDREKTQYF. The entire variable domain, with the stretches around the CDR3 drawn from the reference TRBV2 and TRBJ2-5 proteins, is EPEVTQTPSHQVTQMGQEVILRCVPISNHLYFYWYRQILGQKVEFLVSFYNNEISEKSEIFDDQFSVERPDGSNFTLKIRSTKLEDSAMYFCASAEDREKTQYFGPGTRLLVL.